The next 24 T cell receptor beta chains were all read from a single sample in a study of blood T cell repertoires in COVID-19. Some clones are missing from TCRdb's copy, which holds only in-frame ones; the method was immunoSEQ multiplex PCR. The sample gives fewer than 100,000 clones, around 75% of which show up once; nearly 25% is in the top ten. Sequencing input: peripheral blood. Receptors originate from a human donor in a cohort sampled during active COVID-19.

J is TRBJ2-5 and V is TRBV5-1; 11 bases match TRBD2. Losses at the gene ends were 6 bases for V and 5 bases for J; bases not matched to a gene: 9. Germline-derived CDR1 and CDR2 are SGHRS and YFSETQ. The CDR3 length is 15 residues. DNA of the CDR3: TGCGCCAGCACCCCCACTAGCGGGAGAGGGGAGACCCAGTACTTC. Translated: CASTPTSGRGETQYF.

Comment on this clone: Other DNA sequences in the sample encode the same CDR3. J is TRBJ2-5 and V is TRBV4-2; 12 positions agree with TRBD2. Germline trimming cut 1 base from V and 1 base from J; bases unmatched to any gene: 7. In germline, CDR1 is LGHNA, CDR2 YNFKEQ. This CDR3 spans 18 amino acids. The CDR3 nucleotides are TGTGCCAGCAGCCAAGGACTAGCGGGAGTAGGGGTCCAAGAGACCCAGTACTTC. The encoded protein is CASSQGLAGVGVQETQYF.

This clone turned up a few times. The CDR3, as DNA: TGTGCCAGCAGCCCTCCTAGCAACACCGGGGAGCTGTTTTTT. It specifies CASSPPSNTGELFF. This chain connects TRBV11-2 to TRBJ2-2; possibly TRBD2 for D (5 bases). The ends were cut back, 5 bases at V and 2 bases at J, with 9 bases in the middle. CDR1 is SGHAT, CDR2 FQNNGV, per germline. The CDR3 is 14 amino acids.

The CDR3 nucleotides read TGTGCCAGCAGTTTATTGGGGGGAGATACGCAGTATTTT. Residues: CASSLLGGDTQYF. This chain joins TRBV27 and TRBJ2-3; possible D gene TRBD2, 6 bases. The CDR3 runs to 13 residues. CDR1 and CDR2 (germline): MNHEY, SMNVEV (reference sequence). The germline V and J ends were trimmed by 1 base and 5 bases, with 7 bases remaining between them.

This chain connects TRBV10-3 to TRBJ2-5, with 10 bases lining up with TRBD2. The junction had 3 bases not matched to a gene; V was cut back by 6 bases and J by 2 bases. The CDR3 runs to 14 residues. Looked up from germline, CDR1 is ENHRY and CDR2 is SYGVKD. CDR3: CAIRAGLAQETQYF. The CDR3 region has the DNA TGTGCCATCAGGGCGGGACTAGCGCAAGAGACCCAGTACTTC.

The J gene is TRBJ2-2, the V gene TRBV7-3; D possibly corresponds to TRBD1 (5 bases). The CDR3 loop spans 15 amino acids. Germline CDR1 is SGHTA and CDR2 is FQGTGA. The V and J ends lost 2 bases and 8 bases respectively, with 15 bases between them. The CDR3 DNA follows: TGTGCCAGCAGCTTATTGCATGGGGCGTCTGGGGAGCTGTTTTTT. Protein: CASSLLHGASGELFF.

The chain combines TRBV7-6 with TRBJ1-3, with a possible D match to TRBD1 (5 bases). V was clipped by 2 bases and J by 1 base, with 15 bases between them. The CDR3 is 17 residues long. Looked up from germline, CDR1 is SGHVS and CDR2 is FNYEAQ. The CDR3 sequence: CASSLLGGFASGNTIYF. The CDR3 nucleotides are TGTGCCAGCAGCTTACTTGGGGGGTTTGCTTCTGGAAACACCATATATTTT. The complete variable domain, with remaining parts taken from reference TRBV7-6 and TRBJ1-3, reads GAGVSQSPRYKVTKRGQDVALRCDPISGHVSLYWYRQALGQGPEFLTYFNYEAQQDKSGLPNDRFSAERPEGSISTLTIQRTEQRDSAMYRCASSLLGGFASGNTIYFGEGSWLTVV.

The chain uses TRBV5-8 and TRBJ2-7; 12 bases line up with TRBD2. The CDR3 covers 14 residues. J lost 7 bases, V lost 6 bases, and 8 bases had no gene match. CDR1 SGHTS and CDR2 YDEGEE come from the germline V gene. The CDR3 spells CASTRLAGVGEQYF. The CDR3 DNA reads as TGTGCCAGCACTAGACTAGCGGGAGTGGGGGAGCAGTACTTC.

This chain connects TRBV4-3 to TRBJ2-1, with D possibly matching TRBD1 (5 bases). The CDR3 length is 18 residues. Per the germline V gene, CDR1 is LGHNA and CDR2 is YSLEER. The V gene lost 4 bases and the J gene lost 4 bases, with 23 bases spanning the gap. The CDR3 region has the DNA TGCGCCAGCAGCCCAGGGATTAGCCCTAGGAATACTTACAATGAGCAGTTCTTC. Encoded protein: CASSPGISPRNTYNEQFF.

The rearrangement uses TRBV5-6 and TRBJ2-3; 11 bases match TRBD2. The CDR3 consists of 17 residues. Germline lookup yields CDR1 SGHDT and CDR2 YYEEEE. V was pared by 4 bases and J by 0 bases, with 7 bases of the junction left unmatched. CDR3 in amino acids: CASSALTSGISTDTQYF. The CDR3 region has the DNA TGTGCCAGCAGCGCTCTGACTAGCGGGATTAGCACAGATACGCAGTATTTT. Based on the CDR3 plus reference TRBV5-6 and TRBJ2-3, the full variable domain is DAGVTQSPTHLIKTRGQQVTLRCSPKSGHDTVSWYQQALGQGPQFIFQYYEEEERQRGNFPDRFSGHQFPNYSSELNVNALLLGDSALYLCASSALTSGISTDTQYFGPGTRLTVL.

This sequence joins TRBV29-1 and TRBJ2-5, with TRBD1 matching over 9 bases. The ends lost 7 bases at V and 3 bases at J; junction bases unmatched: 12. The CDR3 spans 15 residues. Germline CDR1 reads SQVTM; CDR2 reads ANQGSEA. The chain's CDR3 is CSASRDRAPEETQYF. The CDR3 coding sequence is TGCAGCGCTTCCCGGGACAGGGCTCCCGAAGAGACCCAGTACTTC. Together with reference TRBV29-1 and TRBJ2-5, the CDR3 gives the full variable domain: SAVISQKPSRDICQRGTSLTIQCQVDSQVTMMFWYRQQPGQSLTLIATANQGSEATYESGFVIDKFPISRPNLTFSTLTVSNMSPEDSSIYLCSASRDRAPEETQYFGPGTRLLVL.

This clone was observed once. The V call is TRBV29-1, the J call TRBJ1-1; maybe TRBD1 (6 bases). The CDR3 has 14 amino acids. The ends were cut back, 1 base at V and 4 bases at J, with 13 bases in the middle. Germline V CDR1 and CDR2: SQVTM, ANQGSEA. CDR3 coding DNA: TGCAGCGTTGAAGTGGGGGCTCAGGGCACTGAAGCTTTCTTT. As protein: CSVEVGAQGTEAFF.

The chain has TRBV4-2 and TRBJ1-4; D ambiguous. Per germline, CDR1 LGHNA and CDR2 YNFKEQ. This CDR3 contains 15 residues. The V end lost 3 bases, the J end lost 8 bases, and 16 bases lay between the germline ends. CDR3 amino acids: CASSQLPSGPEKLFF. The CDR3 DNA reads as TGTGCCAGCAGCCAGCTACCCAGCGGACCCGAAAAACTGTTTTTT.

The J gene is TRBJ2-1, the V gene TRBV7-3; D may be TRBD1 (5 bases). Between the trimmed V and J ends, which lost 1 base and 10 bases, there was a span of 11 bases. Germline loops: CDR1 SGHTA, CDR2 FQGTGA. This CDR3 spans 13 amino acids. The CDR3 sequence: CASSLNGRGEQFF. CDR3 DNA: TGTGCCAGCAGCTTAAATGGTAGGGGCGAGCAGTTCTTC.

The V and J genes are TRBV29-1 and TRBJ1-2; 9 nucleotides match TRBD1. The CDR3 loop spans 14 amino acids. The V segment lost 6 bases and the J segment 4 bases; nucleotides outside the gene matches: 9. Germline lookup yields CDR1 SQVTM and CDR2 ANQGSEA. The CDR3 reads CSVGPGQGFYGYTF. The CDR3 bases are TGCAGCGTGGGTCCGGGACAGGGATTCTATGGCTACACCTTC.

The rearrangement links TRBV25-1 to TRBJ1-4; 7 bases line up with TRBD1. The V segment lost 7 bases and the J segment 7 bases; nucleotides outside the gene matches: 12. Germline CDR1 reads MGHDK; CDR2 reads SYGVNS. The CDR3 length is 15 residues. CDR3 sequence: CASTRGDQGGEKLFF. CDR3 nucleotides: TGTGCCAGCACCAGGGGGGATCAGGGCGGTGAAAAACTGTTTTTT.

V is TRBV6-1 and J is TRBJ1-6; maybe TRBD1 (5 bases). Germline V lookup: CDR1 MNHNS, CDR2 SASEGT. V was shortened by 1 base and J by 10 bases, with 8 bases between the two germline ends. The CDR3 extends over 13 amino acids. The CDR3 reads CASSEVGLSPLHF. CDR3 DNA: TGTGCCAGCAGTGAAGTGGGGCTATCACCCCTCCACTTT.

The V call is TRBV24-1, the J call TRBJ2-1, with 7 bases lining up with TRBD2. CDR1 and CDR2 (germline): KGHDR, SFDVKD. V shed 5 bases, J shed 6 bases, and the junction held 9 bases outside the gene matches. The CDR3 spans 15 residues. CDR3 nucleotides: TGTGCCACCAGTGGCCCGGGGGGTACGGGCAATGAGCAGTTCTTC. Its protein product is CATSGPGGTGNEQFF.

V gene TRBV7-9 combines with J gene TRBJ1-2; D is unclear. V dropped 1 base and J dropped 5 bases, with 14 bases sitting between them. The CDR3 extends over 15 amino acids. The germline CDR1 and CDR2 sequences are SEHNR and FQNEAQ (reference sequence). CDR3 nucleotide sequence: TGTGCCAGCAGCTTAGAGCGGGTGTCCCCGTATGGCTACACCTTC. The encoded protein is CASSLERVSPYGYTF.

The gene calls are TRBV10-1 and TRBJ2-2, with D unclear. Germline V CDR1 and CDR2: WNHNN, SYGVQD (reference sequence). Between the trimmed V and J ends, which lost 4 bases and 9 bases, there was a span of 18 bases. The CDR3 totals 15 residues. In DNA, the CDR3 is TGCGCCAGCAGTGCGTCAGGCGAAGGAGCCTGGGAGCTGTTTTTT. Amino acid sequence: CASSASGEGAWELFF.

This clone was detected only a few times. CDR3 in DNA: TGTGCCAGCAGCCCGATTGACAGGGGACCACGAGAGACCCAGTACTTC. As protein: CASSPIDRGPRETQYF. The V and J genes are TRBV28 and TRBJ2-5; 8 bases are a match to TRBD1. V trimming: 6 bases; J trimming: 4 bases; junction bases outside the gene matches: 13. Germline CDR1 is MDHEN and CDR2 is SYDVKM. The CDR3 is 16 amino acids. The full variable domain, its missing parts supplied by reference TRBV28 and TRBJ2-5, is DVKVTQSSRYLVKRTGEKVFLECVQDMDHENMFWYRQDPGLGLRLIYFSYDVKMKEKGDIPEGYSVSREKKERFSLILESASTNQTSMYLCASSPIDRGPRETQYFGPGTRLLVL.

The V gene is TRBV7-9, the J gene TRBJ2-1; D is unclear. This CDR3 comprises 17 residues. V dropped 0 bases and J dropped 4 bases, with 16 bases sitting between them. CDR1 and CDR2 from the germline V gene are SEHNR and FQNEAQ (reference sequence). CDR3 region: CASSLAIGSDSYNEQFF. DNA of the CDR3: TGTGCCAGCAGCTTAGCGATCGGGTCAGACTCATACAATGAGCAGTTCTTC.

The rearrangement uses TRBV5-1 and TRBJ1-4, with D perhaps TRBD1 (6 bases). Germline V gene lookup returns CDR1 SGHRS and CDR2 YFSETQ. The CDR3 covers 15 residues. V was trimmed by 1 base and J by 5 bases, leaving 12 bases between them. Here the CDR3 reads CASSLSPGTNEKLFF. DNA for the CDR3: TGCGCCAGCAGCTTGAGCCCCGGGACAAATGAAAAACTGTTTTTT. Looking up the rest from reference TRBV5-1 and TRBJ1-4 gives the full variable domain: KAGVTQTPRYLIKTRGQQVTLSCSPISGHRSVSWYQQTPGQGLQFLFEYFSETQRNKGNFPGRFSGRQFSNSRSEMNVSTLELGDSALYLCASSLSPGTNEKLFFGSGTQLSVL.

The chain combines TRBV5-6 with TRBJ2-7; 9 nucleotides align to TRBD2. The CDR3 has 13 amino acids. V gave up 5 bases and J gave up 4 bases; unmatched junction bases: 4. The germline CDR1 and CDR2 sequences are SGHDT and YYEEEE. As DNA, the CDR3 is TGTGCCAGCAGGGCGGGAGGGAGGTACGAGCAGTACTTC. It specifies CASRAGGRYEQYF.